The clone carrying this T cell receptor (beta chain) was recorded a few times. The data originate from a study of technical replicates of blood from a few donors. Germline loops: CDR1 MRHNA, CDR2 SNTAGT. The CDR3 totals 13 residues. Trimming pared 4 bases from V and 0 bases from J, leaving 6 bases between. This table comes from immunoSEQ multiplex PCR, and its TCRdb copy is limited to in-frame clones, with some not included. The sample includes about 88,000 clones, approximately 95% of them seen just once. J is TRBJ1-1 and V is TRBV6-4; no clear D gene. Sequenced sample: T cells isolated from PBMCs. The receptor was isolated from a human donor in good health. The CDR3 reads CASSAQLNTEAFF. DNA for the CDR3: TGTGCCAGCAGTGCTCAGTTGAACACTGAAGCTTTCTTT.